One sample yielded the 10 T cell receptor beta chains listed below, sequenced in a study of OX40 agonist ivuxolimab in advanced cancers. TCRdb's table, derived via immunoSEQ multiplex PCR, lists solely in-frame clones and lacks some. The data contain tens of thousands of clones, 91% of them singletons. The sequenced sample was CD4+ or CD8+ T cells sorted from blood, obtained in a trial of the OX40 agonist ivuxolimab. Receptors originate from an adult with an advanced solid tumor such as melanoma, head and neck, liver or kidney cancer.

This chain connects TRBV6-5 to TRBJ1-1; D may be TRBD1 (6 bases). This CDR3 contains 14 residues. From germline, CDR1 is MNHEY and CDR2 SVGAGI. V shed 2 bases and J shed 5 bases, with 12 bases lying between them. The CDR3 here is CASSYGGLRTEAFF. The CDR3 nucleotides are TGTGCCAGCAGTTACGGGGGCTTAAGAACTGAAGCTTTCTTT.

J is TRBJ2-7 and V is TRBV29-1, with D tentatively TRBD1 (6 bases). V was shortened by 7 bases and J by 0 bases, with 13 bases between the two germline ends. The CDR3 has 13 amino acids. Germline CDR1 and CDR2: SQVTM and ANQGSEA. Here the CDR3 DNA reads TGCAGCGGGGTGACAGGATTCTCCTACGAGCAGTACTTC. Amino acids: CSGVTGFSYEQYF.

The V and J genes are TRBV27 and TRBJ1-1; unclear D gene. Germline-derived CDR1 and CDR2 are MNHEY and SMNVEV (reference sequence). Trimming stripped 4 bases from V and 4 bases from J, with 13 bases between. CDR3 length: 14 residues. CDR3: CASSSPPTFTEAFF. CDR3 sequence (DNA): TGTGCCAGCAGTTCCCCCCCGACGTTCACTGAAGCTTTCTTT.

The chain couples TRBV4-2 to TRBJ2-1; D remains ambiguous. The germline V gene has CDR1 LGHNA and CDR2 YNFKEQ. Trimming removed 4 bases at V and 6 bases at J, with 19 bases between. CDR3 size: 16 residues. The CDR3 nucleotides read TGTGCCAGCAGCCCGGAAGCCAGCCTTCCCTCCAATGAGCAGTTCTTC. Its translation: CASSPEASLPSNEQFF.

This chain uses TRBV4-2 with TRBJ2-2, with 8 bases aligning to TRBD1. The CDR3 contains 16 residues. The V gene end was trimmed by 0 bases and the J gene end by 5 bases; junction bases not matched to a gene: 5. The germline V gene has CDR1 LGHNA and CDR2 YNFKEQ. The chain's CDR3 is CASSQDFTGGTGELFF. The CDR3 DNA sequence: TGTGCCAGCAGCCAAGATTTCACAGGGGGTACCGGGGAGCTGTTTTTT.

The chain carries TRBV6-5 and TRBJ2-3; D ambiguous. The CDR3 contains 13 residues. Germline lookup yields CDR1 MNHEY and CDR2 SVGAGI. V lost 3 bases and J 2 bases, leaving 6 bases between the germline ends. CDR3 nucleotides: TGTGCCAGCAGTTATTCCGCCACAGATACGCAGTATTTT. It is translated as CASSYSATDTQYF.

V and J are TRBV7-9 and TRBJ2-7; 8 bases align to TRBD2. The CDR3 is made up of 16 amino acids. The junction had 6 bases not matched to a gene; V was cut back by 2 bases and J by 0 bases. Germline CDR1 is SEHNR and CDR2 is FQNEAQ (reference sequence). The DNA for the CDR3 is TGTGCCAGCAGCTTATTGGGCAGCGGGAGCTCCTACGAGCAGTACTTC. Residues: CASSLLGSGSSYEQYF.

The chain employs TRBV27 and TRBJ1-2; D perhaps matches TRBD1 (5 bases). The CDR3 extends over 15 amino acids. Per germline, CDR1 MNHEY and CDR2 SMNVEV (reference sequence). V lost 1 base and J 4 bases, leaving 13 bases between the germline ends. CDR3 coding DNA: TGTGCCAGCAGTTTATTGGGGGGAATGATCTATGGCTACACCTTC. Its protein is CASSLLGGMIYGYTF.

The CDR3 bases are TGTGCCATCAGTGAGTCCGGGGAGGCTTTAGTTTTGTATGGCTACACCTTC. Translation gives CAISESGEALVLYGYTF. The J gene is TRBJ1-2, the V gene TRBV10-3; D is uncertain. The CDR3 has 17 amino acids. V was pared by 0 bases and J by 5 bases, with 19 bases between. Germline loops: CDR1 ENHRY, CDR2 SYGVKD.

The chain employs TRBV7-8 and TRBJ2-3; maybe TRBD2 (6 bases). V gave up 7 bases and J gave up 2 bases, with 19 bases separating them. The CDR3 consists of 16 residues. In germline, CDR1 is SGHVS, CDR2 FQNEAQ. The CDR3: CASTPGRFSLTDTQYF. CDR3 coding DNA: TGTGCCAGCACCCCGGGGAGGTTTTCCCTCACAGATACGCAGTATTTT.